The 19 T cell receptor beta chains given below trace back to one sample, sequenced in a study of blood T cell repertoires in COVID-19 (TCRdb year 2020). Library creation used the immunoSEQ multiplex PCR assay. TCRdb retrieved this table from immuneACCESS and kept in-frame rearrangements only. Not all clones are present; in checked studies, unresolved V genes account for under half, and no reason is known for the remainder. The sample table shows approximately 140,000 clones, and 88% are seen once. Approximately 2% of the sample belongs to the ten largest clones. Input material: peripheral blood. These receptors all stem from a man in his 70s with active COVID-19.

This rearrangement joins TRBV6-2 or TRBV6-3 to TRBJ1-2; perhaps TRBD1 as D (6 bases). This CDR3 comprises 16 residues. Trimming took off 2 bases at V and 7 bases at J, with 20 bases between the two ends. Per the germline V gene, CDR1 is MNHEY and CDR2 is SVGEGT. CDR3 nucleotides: TGTGCCAGCAGTTACGGGACATTACAGGGAGTAGGTGGCTACACCTTC. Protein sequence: CASSYGTLQGVGGYTF.

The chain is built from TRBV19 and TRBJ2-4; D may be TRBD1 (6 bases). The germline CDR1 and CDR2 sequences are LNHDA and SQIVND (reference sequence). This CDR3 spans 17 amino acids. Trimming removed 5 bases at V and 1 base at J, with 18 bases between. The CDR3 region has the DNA TGTGCCAGTAGTCCTGGATACAGGGATTTGGCCAAAAACATTCAGTACTTC. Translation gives CASSPGYRDLAKNIQYF. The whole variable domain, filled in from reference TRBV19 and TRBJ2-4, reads DGGITQSPKYLFRKEGQNVTLSCEQNLNHDAMYWYRQDPGQGLRLIYYSQIVNDFQKGDIAEGYSVSREKKESFPLTVTSAQKNPTAFYLCASSPGYRDLAKNIQYFGAGTRLSVL.

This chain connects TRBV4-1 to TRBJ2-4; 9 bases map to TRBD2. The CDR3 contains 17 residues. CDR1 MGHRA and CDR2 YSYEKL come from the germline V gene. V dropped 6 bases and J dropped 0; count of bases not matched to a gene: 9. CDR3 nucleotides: TGCGCCAGCAGTCCATTAGCGGGAGTGGTAGCCAAAAACATTCAGTACTTC. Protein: CASSPLAGVVAKNIQYF.

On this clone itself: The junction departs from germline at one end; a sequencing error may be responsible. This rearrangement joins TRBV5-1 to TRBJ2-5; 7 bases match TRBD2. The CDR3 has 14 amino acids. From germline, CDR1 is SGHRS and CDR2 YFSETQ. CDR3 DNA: TGCGCCACCAGCCCGGGGGGATCGGGAGAGACCCAGTACTTC. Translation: CATSPGGSGETQYF.

CDR3 in amino acids: CASSSAGLFNSPLHF. The DNA of the CDR3 is TGCGCCAGCAGCAGTGCGGGACTGTTTAATTCACCCCTCCACTTT. The chain combines TRBV5-1 with TRBJ1-6; perhaps TRBD1 as D (5 bases). CDR1 and CDR2 from the germline V gene are SGHRS and YFSETQ. V gave up 4 bases and J gave up 6 bases, with 14 bases separating them. The CDR3 length is 15 residues.

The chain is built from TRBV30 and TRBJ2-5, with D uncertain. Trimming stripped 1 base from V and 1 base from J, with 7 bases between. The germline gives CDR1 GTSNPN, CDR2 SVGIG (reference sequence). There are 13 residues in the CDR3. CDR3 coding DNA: TGTGCCTGGAGTGAACAGCTCCAAGAGACCCAGTACTTC. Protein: CAWSEQLQETQYF. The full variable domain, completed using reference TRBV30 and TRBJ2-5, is SQTIHQWPATLVQPVGSPLSLECTVEGTSNPNLYWYRQAAGRGLQLLFYSVGIGQISSEVPQNLSASRPQDRQFILSSKKLLLSDSGFYLCAWSEQLQETQYFGPGTRLLVL.

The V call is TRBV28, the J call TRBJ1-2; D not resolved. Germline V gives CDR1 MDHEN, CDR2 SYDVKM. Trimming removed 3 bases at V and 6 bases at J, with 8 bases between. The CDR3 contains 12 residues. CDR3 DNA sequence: TGTGCCAGCAGTTTTAAAAACAATGGCTACACCTTC. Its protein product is CASSFKNNGYTF.

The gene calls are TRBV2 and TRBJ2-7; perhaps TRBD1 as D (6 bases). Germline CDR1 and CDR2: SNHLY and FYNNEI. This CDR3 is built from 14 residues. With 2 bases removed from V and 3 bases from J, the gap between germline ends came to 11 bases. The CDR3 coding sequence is TGTGCCAGCAGTGAAACGGGACAATTCTACGAGCAGTACTTC. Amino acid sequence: CASSETGQFYEQYF. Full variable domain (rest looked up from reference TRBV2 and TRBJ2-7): EPEVTQTPSHQVTQMGQEVILRCVPISNHLYFYWYRQILGQKVEFLVSFYNNEISEKSEIFDDQFSVERPDGSNFTLKIRSTKLEDSAMYFCASSETGQFYEQYFGPGTRLTVT.

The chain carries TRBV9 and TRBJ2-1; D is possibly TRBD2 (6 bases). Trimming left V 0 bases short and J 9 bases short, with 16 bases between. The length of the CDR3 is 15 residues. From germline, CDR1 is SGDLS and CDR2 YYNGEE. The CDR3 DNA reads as TGTGCCAGCAGCGTAGCCCTAGCGCGGGGCGGTGAGCAGTTCTTC. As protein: CASSVALARGGEQFF.

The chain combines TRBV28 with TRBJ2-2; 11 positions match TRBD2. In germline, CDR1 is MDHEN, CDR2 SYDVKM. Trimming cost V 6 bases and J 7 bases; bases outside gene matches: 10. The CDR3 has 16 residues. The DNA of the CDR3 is TGTGCCAGCAGCCCCGGACTAGCGGGTTATGTCGGGGAGCTGTTTTTT. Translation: CASSPGLAGYVGELFF.

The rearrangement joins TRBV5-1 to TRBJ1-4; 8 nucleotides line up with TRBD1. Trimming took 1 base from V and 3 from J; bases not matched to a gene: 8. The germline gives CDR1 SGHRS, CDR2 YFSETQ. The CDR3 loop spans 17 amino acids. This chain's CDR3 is CASSLRPGQGSNEKLFF. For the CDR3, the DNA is TGCGCCAGCAGCTTGCGTCCAGGACAGGGCTCTAATGAAAAACTGTTTTTT.

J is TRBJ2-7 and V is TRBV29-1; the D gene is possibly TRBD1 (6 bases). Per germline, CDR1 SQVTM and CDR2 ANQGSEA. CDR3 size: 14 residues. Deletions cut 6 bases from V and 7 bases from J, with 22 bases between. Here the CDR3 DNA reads TGCAGCGTCGGTGATCGGCTTATAGGGGGAGAGCAGTACTTC. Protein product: CSVGDRLIGGEQYF.

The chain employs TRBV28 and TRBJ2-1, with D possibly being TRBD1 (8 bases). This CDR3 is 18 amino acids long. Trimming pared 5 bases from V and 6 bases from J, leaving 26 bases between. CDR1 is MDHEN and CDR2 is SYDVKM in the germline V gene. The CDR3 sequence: CASSPLRDRRPGGNEQFF. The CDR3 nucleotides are TGTGCCAGCAGTCCCCTTAGGGACAGGCGACCGGGGGGCAATGAGCAGTTCTTC.

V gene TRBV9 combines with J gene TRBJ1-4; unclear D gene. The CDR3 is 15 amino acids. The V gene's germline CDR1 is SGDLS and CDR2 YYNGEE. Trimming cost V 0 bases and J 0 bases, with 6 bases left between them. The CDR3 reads CASSVEGATNEKLFF. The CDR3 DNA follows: TGTGCCAGCAGCGTAGAGGGAGCAACTAATGAAAAACTGTTTTTT.

The CDR3 spells CASSQSGSSYEQYF. The CDR3 DNA reads TGCGCCAGCAGCCAGAGCGGTTCCTCCTACGAGCAGTACTTC. The V gene is TRBV4-1, the J gene TRBJ2-7, with a weak D call TRBD2 (5 bases). Trimming took off 3 bases at V and 0 bases at J, with 9 bases between the two ends. The CDR3 consists of 14 residues. Germline V lookup: CDR1 MGHRA, CDR2 YSYEKL.

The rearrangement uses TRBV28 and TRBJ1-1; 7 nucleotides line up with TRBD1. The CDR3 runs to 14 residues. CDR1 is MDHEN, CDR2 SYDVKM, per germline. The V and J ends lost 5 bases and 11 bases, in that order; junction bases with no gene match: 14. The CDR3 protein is CASSRQGLHLGAFF. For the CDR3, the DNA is TGTGCCAGCAGTAGACAGGGTCTCCACCTCGGGGCTTTCTTT.

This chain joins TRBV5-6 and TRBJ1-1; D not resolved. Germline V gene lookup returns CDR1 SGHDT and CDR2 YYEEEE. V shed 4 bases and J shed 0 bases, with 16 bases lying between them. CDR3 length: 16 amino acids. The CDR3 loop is CASSLRHMRMNTEAFF. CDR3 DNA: TGTGCCAGCAGCCTCCGCCACATGAGGATGAACACTGAAGCTTTCTTT.

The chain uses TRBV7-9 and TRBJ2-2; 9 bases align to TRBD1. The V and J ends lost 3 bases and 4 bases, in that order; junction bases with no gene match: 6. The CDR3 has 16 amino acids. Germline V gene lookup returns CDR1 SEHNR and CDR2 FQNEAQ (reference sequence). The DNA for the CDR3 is TGTGCCAGCAGCTTCCGGGACAGGGAAGCCACCGGGGAGCTGTTTTTT. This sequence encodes CASSFRDREATGELFF.

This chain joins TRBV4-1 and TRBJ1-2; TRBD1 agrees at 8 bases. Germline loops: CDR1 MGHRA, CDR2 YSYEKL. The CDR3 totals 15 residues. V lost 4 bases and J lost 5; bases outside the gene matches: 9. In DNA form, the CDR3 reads TGCGCCAGCAGCCCACAGACAGGGGAGGGGTATGGCTACACCTTC. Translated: CASSPQTGEGYGYTF.